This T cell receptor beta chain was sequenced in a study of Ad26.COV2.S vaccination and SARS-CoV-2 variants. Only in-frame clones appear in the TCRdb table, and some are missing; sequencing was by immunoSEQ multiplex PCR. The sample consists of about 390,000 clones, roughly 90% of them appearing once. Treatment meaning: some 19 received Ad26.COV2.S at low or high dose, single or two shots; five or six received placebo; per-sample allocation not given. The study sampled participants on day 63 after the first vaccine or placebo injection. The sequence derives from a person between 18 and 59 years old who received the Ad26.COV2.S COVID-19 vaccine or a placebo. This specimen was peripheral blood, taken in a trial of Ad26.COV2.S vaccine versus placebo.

The CDR3 here is CASSLSDRGSNQPQHF. The CDR3 bases are TGTGCCAGCAGCCTGTCGGACAGGGGGAGCAATCAGCCCCAGCATTTT. V usage is TRBV5-6 and J usage is TRBJ1-5, with 10 bases identical to TRBD1. With 4 bases clipped from V and 1 base from J, the junction kept 5 bases outside the gene matches. CDR3 length: 16 residues. Germline V gene data show CDR1 as SGHDT and CDR2 as YYEEEE.